This T cell receptor (beta chain) was profiled in a study of CD8+CD57+ T cells in acquired aplastic anemia. The germline gives CDR1 LNHDA, CDR2 SQIVND (reference sequence). J gave up 9 bases and V 1 base, and 24 bases lay outside the gene matches. CDR3 length: 20 amino acids. Genomic DNA was employed as the template in profiling TCR beta VDJ and CDR3. TCRdb redid the calling of the reads with MiXCR, one entry per CDR3 protein. In the table there are fewer than 200,000 distinct CDR3 sequences, about 50% of which are singletons. Individuals selected for sequencing had exhibited CD8+CD57+ cell expansion on flow cytometry. At least ten counts were recorded for this clonotype.

The specimen sequenced was sorted CD4+, CD8+, or CD8+CD57+ T cells (not recorded which) from PBMCs. The origin of this receptor is a human donor with aplastic anemia. The chain uses TRBV19 and TRBJ2-3, with TRBD2 matching over 8 bases. The DNA for the CDR3 is TGTGCCAGTAGTATAGCAGTAATAGCGGGGAGAAACCCTTCCCTAGACACGCAGTATTTT. Translating it yields CASSIAVIAGRNPSLDTQYF.